This TCR beta chain was observed in a study of CD8 T cells in Susac syndrome. The CDR3 is made up of 14 amino acids. V shed 2 bases, J shed 5 bases, and the junction held 6 bases outside the gene matches. Per the germline V gene, CDR1 is DFQATT and CDR2 is SNEGSKA (reference sequence). The RNA input was about 0.5 to 1 ug, and it was reverse transcribed with random hexamers. Across 54 Vbeta and 13 Jbeta, immunoSEQ multiplex PCR amplified TCR beta CDR3. MiXCR, applied by TCRdb to the immunoSEQ multiplex PCR reads, yields one record per CDR3 protein. The sample lists 150,000 to 200,000 distinct CDR3 sequences, almost 96% occurring once. In contrast to the negatively isolated CD8+ and CD4+ T cells, TEMRA cells were FACS-enriched.

The sequencing sample was made of CD4+ T cells from PBMCs. The sequence derives from a human donor with multiple sclerosis. This chain connects TRBV20-1 to TRBJ1-1, with TRBD1 matching over 9 bases. CDR3 sequence: CSARNRDRVTEAFF. CDR3 nucleotide sequence: TGCAGTGCTAGAAACCGGGACAGGGTAACTGAAGCTTTCTTT.